This is a list of T cell receptor beta chains from one sample in a study of T cell responses to AZD1222 COVID-19 vaccine. The table came from immunoSEQ multiplex PCR; TCRdb's copy has only in-frame clones and leaves some out. The sample contains roughly 70,000 clones, about 80% of which appear only once. The input for sequencing was peripheral blood, taken 28 days after the second AZD1222 dose. The receptors stem from an adult who received the AZD1222 COVID-19 vaccine. Both conserved end residues are part of each CDR3. A D gene is named only where the DNA matches it firmly. Only some rows state a clone size, as once, few, many or a class for expanded clones.

CDR3 protein	CDR3 DNA	V gene	J gene	D gene	clone size
CASRTMGQGLLETQYF	TGTGCCAGCAGGACGATGGGACAGGGGTTGTTAGAGACCCAGTACTTC	TRBV28	TRBJ2-5	TRBD1	NA
CASSKDRDLVAQHF	TGTGCCAGCAGTAAGGACAGGGATTTGGTAGCCCAGCATTTT	TRBV2	TRBJ1-5	TRBD1	NA
CASSLRQGNNSPLHF	TGTGCCAGCAGCCTAAGACAGGGGAATAATTCACCCCTCCACTTT	TRBV6-5	TRBJ1-6	TRBD1	NA
CASKPQARTDTQYF	TGTGCCAGTAAGCCCCAGGCTCGCACAGATACGCAGTATTTT	TRBV2	TRBJ2-3	NA	once
CASSQDTSGRVRGYTF	TGTGCCAGCAGCCAAGATACCAGTGGCAGGGTACGTGGCTACACCTTC	TRBV3-1/TRBV3-2	TRBJ1-2	NA	NA
CASSPTSSSPLHF	TGTGCCAGTAGTCCGACATCCAGTTCACCCCTCCACTTT	TRBV19	TRBJ1-6	NA	NA
CASSRAYNSPLHF	TGTGCCAGCTCGAGGGCCTATAATTCACCCCTCCACTTT	TRBV6-4	TRBJ1-6	NA	NA
CASSPSREPYGYTF	TGTGCCAGCAGCCCCAGCCGGGAACCCTATGGCTACACCTTC	TRBV5-4	TRBJ1-2	NA	NA
CASSPDSEQYF	TGTGCCAGCAGCCCCGACTCGGAGCAGTACTTC	TRBV2	TRBJ2-7	NA	NA
CASSPGREINQPQHF	TGTGCCAGCTCACCCGGGAGGGAAATCAATCAGCCCCAGCATTTT	TRBV18	TRBJ1-5	NA	NA
CASSYNSRYYNEQFF	TGTGCCAGCAGCTATAACAGTCGCTACTACAATGAGCAGTTCTTC	TRBV7-8	TRBJ2-1	NA	few
CASSLGFRGGETQYF	TGTGCCAGCAGCTTAGGTTTTAGGGGTGGGGAGACCCAGTACTTC	TRBV7-2	TRBJ2-5	NA	NA
CASSRDPHGYTF	TGTGCCAGTAGTAGGGACCCCCATGGCTACACCTTC	TRBV19	TRBJ1-2	NA	NA
CASSLGPVVGQPQHF	TGTGCCAGCTCACTCGGCCCGGTAGTGGGGCAGCCCCAGCATTTT	TRBV18	TRBJ1-5	NA	NA
CASSLVAGNYGYTF	TGCGCCAGCAGCTTGGTGGCAGGGAACTATGGCTACACCTTC	TRBV5-1	TRBJ1-2	NA	NA
CASTSSRSTLANTGELFF	TGTGCCAGTACCTCATCCAGGAGTACCCTGGCGAACACCGGGGAGCTGTTTTTT	TRBV19	TRBJ2-2	NA	NA
CASSEFPEAFF	TGTGCCAGCAGTGAATTCCCTGAAGCTTTCTTT	TRBV6-1	TRBJ1-1	NA	NA
CASSSSGGYSYEQYF	TGTGCCAGCAGCTCCTCAGGGGGGTACTCCTACGAGCAGTACTTC	TRBV7-8	TRBJ2-7	NA	NA
CASSSPGQLNSPLHF	TGTGCCAGCAGCTCCCCGGGACAGCTAAATTCACCCCTCCACTTT	TRBV5-5	TRBJ1-6	TRBD1	NA
CASSEPGLAGGRRLTFF	TGTGCCAGCAGTGAGCCGGGACTAGCGGGGGGTCGGAGGTTGACGTTCTTC	TRBV6-1	TRBJ2-1	TRBD2	once
CASSLEVRENGYTF	TGCGCCAGCAGCTTGGAGGTCAGGGAGAACGGCTACACCTTC	TRBV5-1	TRBJ1-2	NA	NA
CASQRSLDRLTDTQYF	TGTGCCAGCCAACGGTCCCTGGACAGGCTCACAGATACGCAGTATTTT	TRBV27	TRBJ2-3	TRBD1	once
CAISASGQGDYGYTF	TGTGCCATCAGCGCCTCGGGACAGGGGGACTATGGCTACACCTTC	TRBV10-3	TRBJ1-2	TRBD1	NA
CASNQDRQYPLHF	TGCGCCAGCAACCAGGACAGACAGTATCCCCTCCACTTT	TRBV4-1	TRBJ1-6	NA	few
CASSPTPGQGPYEQYF	TGTGCCAGCAGCCCCACCCCGGGACAGGGGCCCTACGAGCAGTACTTC	TRBV9	TRBJ2-7	TRBD1	NA
CASSFTDGGNTIYF	TGTGCCAGCAGTTTCACGGACGGCGGAAACACCATATATTTT	TRBV6-2/TRBV6-3	TRBJ1-3	NA	NA
CASSIMGDQPQHF	TGTGCCAGTAGTATAATGGGGGATCAGCCCCAGCATTTT	TRBV19	TRBJ1-5	NA	many
CASSQDNEASEQYF	TGCGCCAGCAGCCAAGATAACGAGGCCAGCGAGCAGTACTTC	TRBV4-3	TRBJ2-7	NA	NA
CASSLGGGATDTQYF	TGCGCCAGCAGCTTGGGCGGGGGGGCCACAGATACGCAGTATTTT	TRBV5-1	TRBJ2-3	TRBD2	NA